This T cell receptor beta chain was found in a study of T cells in women clearing cervical HPV infection. Across the whole study: Women with histologically confirmed HPV16-related CIN3 or worse, 2 with invasive cancer, served as cases. Blood came at first lesion visit for cases, post-clearance for controls.

Clones were read by immunoSEQ multiplex PCR, and TCRdb kept only the in-frame ones, dropping some. The table counts tens of thousands of clones; over 5% lies in the top ten. The source is a woman aged 18-70 years with a cervical HPV16 infection that either progressed to CIN3+ or cleared (not recorded which). The sequencing input was blood buffy coat.

The covered CDR3 bases are TGTGCCAGCAGCCAACATCCGGGACTAGCGGGAGTGGTTGAG. Translating it yields CASSQHPGLAGVVE. The CDR3 reads in full as CASSQHPGLAGVVEQFF. J is TRBJ2-1 and V is TRBV14, with 14 bases aligning to TRBD2. The read finishes 3 residues shy of the CDR3 end, and the germline J gene is used to complete it. The germline CDR1 and CDR2 sequences are SGHDN and FVKESK. The CDR3 sequence is 17 residues long. J gave up 9 bases and V 2 bases, and 9 bases lay outside the gene matches.